Listed below are T cell receptor beta chains from one sample, sequenced in a study of T-cell reconstitution after alpha-beta-depleted transplantation in children. TCRdb itself ran the PCR reads through MiXCR, one entry per CDR3 protein. The table shows about 580,000 distinct CDR3 sequences, with under 30% occurring only once. The sample consisted of PBMCs, mostly from graft donor cells, taken 360 days after TCRalphabeta/CD19-depleted stem cell transplant. The receptors were gathered from a boy under two years old who had a stem cell transplant for acute myeloid leukemia, so the T cells may come from the graft donor. Each CDR3 is given with its conserved first and last residue. The D gene is left open where the match is weak. Some rows have no size entry. The others give once, few or many, or a class for an expanded clone.

CASSPRISATDTQYF | - | TRBV3-1 | many | TRBJ2-3
CSAMEITDTQYF | - | TRBV20-1 | many | TRBJ2-3
CASSHRWKGGYNEQFF | - | TRBV12-3/TRBV12-4 | once | TRBJ2-1
CAIWSGDPGNTIYF | - | TRBV10-3 | - | TRBJ1-3
CASSARGVQSGANVLTF | - | TRBV4-3 | - | TRBJ2-6
CSASRLAGTDTQYF | TRBD2 | TRBV20-1 | - | TRBJ2-3
CASSTPTGASITGELFF | TRBD1 | TRBV12-3/TRBV12-4 | few | TRBJ2-2
CSARDPKEAGANVLTF | - | TRBV20-1 | few | TRBJ2-6
CATSDWTGVKKFF | TRBD1 | TRBV24-1 | - | TRBJ2-1
CASSLGTSVADTQYF | TRBD2 | TRBV27 | few | TRBJ2-3
CASSLESIGELFF | - | TRBV11-2 | many | TRBJ2-2
CASSRDQANGYTF | - | TRBV6-1 | - | TRBJ1-2
CSARALEVSYNEQFF | - | TRBV20-1 | few | TRBJ2-1
CATSREVGIGTDTQYF | - | TRBV15 | - | TRBJ2-3
CASSFLGGGLGGEQFF | - | TRBV27 | few | TRBJ2-1
CASSVDRPEAEAFF | - | TRBV9 | once | TRBJ1-1
CSVVPYLAGGLLGTDTQYF | TRBD2 | TRBV29-1 | - | TRBJ2-3
CASSQLRTGDTEAFF | TRBD1 | TRBV5-5 | - | TRBJ1-1
CASSVQIYTGELFF | - | TRBV9 | few | TRBJ2-2
CASSPDGGTGELFF | - | TRBV6-1 | many | TRBJ2-2
CASSSGPRNTEAFF | - | TRBV5-1 | - | TRBJ1-1
CATSDTGDITYEQYF | TRBD1 | TRBV15 | many | TRBJ2-7
CATSIDRDSPVFPLHF | TRBD1 | TRBV15 | many | TRBJ1-6
CASSYGQGDQPQHF | TRBD1 | TRBV6-2/TRBV6-3 | - | TRBJ1-5
CASSPPTGRLSTDTQYF | - | TRBV28 | many | TRBJ2-3
CASSQLTDRGWNTQYF | TRBD1 | TRBV3-1 | once | TRBJ2-3
CASSQDPPRTGFYEQYF | TRBD1 | TRBV3-1 | many | TRBJ2-7
CATSRDRGLDGYTF | - | TRBV15 | - | TRBJ1-2
CASSPHTRDTQYF | - | TRBV7-2 | few | TRBJ2-3
CASSYCPGGGGETQYF | TRBD2 | TRBV6-5 | - | TRBJ2-5
CASSSPDSYNEQFF | - | TRBV12-3/TRBV12-4 | - | TRBJ2-1
CASSSGTGVNEQFF | TRBD1 | TRBV12-3/TRBV12-4 | many | TRBJ2-1
CASSRGTGPYNEQFF | TRBD1 | TRBV5-1 | many | TRBJ2-1
CASTTFRGGANEQFF | TRBD2 | TRBV6-1 | - | TRBJ2-1
CASSQGQGSEQYF | TRBD1 | TRBV4-1 | - | TRBJ2-7
CSVEGEDSNYGYTF | - | TRBV29-1 | many | TRBJ1-2
CASNRLAGFADTQYF | TRBD2 | TRBV6-1 | few | TRBJ2-3
CASSRPGLGWMKETQYF | TRBD2 | TRBV6-1 | - | TRBJ2-5
CASTLGGQGNTGELFF | TRBD1 | TRBV6-1 | few | TRBJ2-2
CSARQGGRANEQFF | - | TRBV20-1 | - | TRBJ2-1
CASRLELHRNQPQHF | - | TRBV7-3 | - | TRBJ1-5
CASSLTGPQYF | - | TRBV12-3/TRBV12-4 | - | TRBJ2-3
CASSLQGSLAGTDTQYF | TRBD2 | TRBV7-2 | - | TRBJ2-3
CASSFGASTGNTEAFF | - | TRBV11-2 | - | TRBJ1-1
CASSVPPSTHYEQYF | - | TRBV25-1 | - | TRBJ2-7
CATSRNGLNTGELFF | - | TRBV15 | - | TRBJ2-2